What follows are 15 T cell receptor beta chains derived from one specimen sequenced in a study of beta chain features in type 1 diabetes. Investigators reverse transcribed all isolated RNA, so they sequenced expressed TCRB transcripts. Some clones are missing from TCRdb's copy, which holds only in-frame ones; the method was immunoSEQ multiplex PCR. Of about 620,000 clones listed, roughly 15% are singletons. The material sequenced was naive CD4+ T cells from blood. The receptors originated from a man aged 18 to 30 in good health.

This clone has only a few counts. The chain couples TRBV11-2 to TRBJ2-7; D gene ambiguous. The V gene lost 5 bases and the J gene lost 5 bases, with 7 bases spanning the gap. The CDR3 is made up of 11 amino acids. Germline CDR1 reads SGHAT; CDR2 reads FQNNGV. CDR3 in amino acids: CASSHPNEQYF. CDR3 in DNA: TGTGCCAGCAGCCACCCAAACGAGCAGTACTTC.

The rearrangement joins TRBV13 to TRBJ1-1; D remains ambiguous. The CDR3 has 13 amino acids. Deletions cut 8 bases from V and 2 bases from J, with 12 bases between. CDR1 PRHDT and CDR2 FYEKMQ come from the germline V gene (reference sequence). The CDR3 DNA is TGTGCCAGCTGCGAATTCGGTAACACTGAAGCTTTCTTT. This translates into CASCEFGNTEAFF.

The chain links TRBV7-9 to TRBJ2-7; perhaps TRBD2 as D (5 bases). Germline CDR1 SEHNR, CDR2 FQNEAQ (reference sequence). Trimming took off 0 bases at V and 6 bases at J, with 12 bases between the two ends. This CDR3 is 14 amino acids long. CDR3 sequence (DNA): TGTGCCAGCAGCTTAGCAGCCCTAAGCGGCGAGCAGTACTTC. It is translated as CASSLAALSGEQYF.

CDR3 sequence: CASSSLGLAGVETQYF. CDR3 bases: TGTGCCAGCAGTTCATTGGGACTAGCGGGAGTAGAGACCCAGTACTTC. The chain joins TRBV6-4 to TRBJ2-5, with 14 positions matching TRBD2. The trim removed 5 bases at V and 4 bases at J, leaving 6 bases unmatched. This CDR3 comprises 16 residues. CDR1 MRHNA and CDR2 SNTAGT come from the germline V gene.

The chain has TRBV27 and TRBJ1-5, with D maybe TRBD1 (5 bases). Between the trimmed V and J ends, which lost 11 bases and 5 bases, there was a span of 10 bases. The CDR3 loop spans 11 amino acids. Germline V gives CDR1 MNHEY, CDR2 SMNVEV (reference sequence). For the CDR3, the DNA is TGTGCCCTCGGGGGGGATCAGCCCCAGCATTTT. Its protein product is CALGGDQPQHF.

This clone turned up a few times. V and J are TRBV21-1 and TRBJ2-5; no check of the table's D call, TRBD1, against the DNA was made. TRBV21-1 is flagged as a pseudogene. The CDR3 consists of 15 residues. CDR3 sequence reads: CASSKGQGARETQYF. The CDR3, as DNA: TGTGCCAGCAGCAAAGGGCAGGGGGCTCGAGAGACCCAGTACTTC.

This clone came up a few times. The chain carries TRBV30 and TRBJ1-1; D remains ambiguous. V lost 0 bases, J lost 11 bases, and 13 bases lay in between. The CDR3 runs to 12 residues. Germline V lookup: CDR1 GTSNPN, CDR2 SVGIG (reference sequence). CDR3: CAWSVPNRRAFF. The CDR3 DNA sequence: TGTGCCTGGAGTGTACCTAACAGACGCGCTTTCTTT.

The DNA of the CDR3 is TGTGCCACCAGTTACAGGGGGACAGATACGCAGTATTTT. Protein: CATSYRGTDTQYF. The chain joins TRBV15 to TRBJ2-3; 8 bases fit TRBD1. Germline CDR1 is LNHNV and CDR2 is YYDKDF (reference sequence). The trim removed 6 bases at V and 3 bases at J, leaving 2 bases unmatched. The CDR3 has 13 amino acids.

This clone has just a few counts. The CDR3 spells CASSPTSGSYNEQFF. For the CDR3, the DNA is TGTGCCAGCAGCCCAACTAGCGGGAGTTACAATGAGCAGTTCTTC. The chain links TRBV11-3 to TRBJ2-1; TRBD2 matches at 11 bases. V shed 5 bases, J shed 4 bases, and the junction held 4 bases outside the gene matches. Germline lookup yields CDR1 SGHNT and CDR2 YENEEA. The CDR3 spans 15 residues.

This clone was detected a few times. The V and J genes are TRBV7-9 and TRBJ1-1, with D maybe TRBD1 (6 bases). V dropped 3 bases and J dropped 11 bases, with 19 bases sitting between them. The CDR3 consists of 14 residues. Germline CDR1 and CDR2: SEHNR and FQNEAQ (reference sequence). This CDR3 reads CASSLDSVPTGAFF. The CDR3 region has the DNA TGTGCCAGCAGCTTGGACAGTGTCCCGACGGGTGCTTTCTTT.

The chain is built from TRBV5-4 and TRBJ2-7; the match to TRBD2 covers 11 bases. CDR1 SGHNT and CDR2 YYREEE come from the germline V gene (reference sequence). The trim removed 4 bases at V and 9 bases at J, leaving 3 bases unmatched. CDR3 length: 12 residues. The chain's CDR3 is CASSLGTSGQYF. CDR3 sequence (DNA): TGTGCCAGCAGCCTAGGGACTAGCGGGCAGTACTTC.

The chain couples TRBV7-6 to TRBJ1-6; TRBD1 aligns across 7 bases. The V and J ends lost 4 bases and 7 bases, in that order; junction bases with no gene match: 16. Germline assignment: CDR1 SGHVS and CDR2 FNYEAQ. This CDR3 is 18 amino acids long. The CDR3 DNA reads TGTGCCAGCAGCTCTTATCCACCGGGACAGACATCCAATTCACCCCTCCACTTT. Translating gives CASSSYPPGQTSNSPLHF.

The CDR3 region is CATSRSPQGPTNEKLFF. CDR3 in DNA: TGTGCCACCAGCCGCTCCCCACAGGGCCCAACTAATGAAAAACTGTTTTTT. The chain couples TRBV15 to TRBJ1-4, with D possibly TRBD1 on 6 matching bases. The CDR3 is made up of 17 amino acids. V was pared by 5 bases and J by 0 bases, with 16 bases between. Germline CDR1 and CDR2: LNHNV and YYDKDF (reference sequence).

CDR3 bases: TGCGCCAGCAGCTTGGGTCAGATAAACACCGGGGAGCTGTTTTTT. This gives the protein CASSLGQINTGELFF. The chain is built from TRBV5-1 and TRBJ2-2; D gene uncertain. The length of the CDR3 is 15 residues. The V and J ends lost 0 bases and 2 bases respectively, with 8 bases between them. The germline CDR1 and CDR2 sequences are SGHRS and YFSETQ. The complete variable domain, with remaining parts taken from reference TRBV5-1 and TRBJ2-2, reads KAGVTQTPRYLIKTRGQQVTLSCSPISGHRSVSWYQQTPGQGLQFLFEYFSETQRNKGNFPGRFSGRQFSNSRSEMNVSTLELGDSALYLCASSLGQINTGELFFGEGSRLTVL.

This clone appeared a few times. The chain carries TRBV4-1 and TRBJ2-3; 7 bases fit TRBD1. CDR1 MGHRA and CDR2 YSYEKL come from the germline V gene. This CDR3 is 17 amino acids long. J gave up 2 bases and V 3 bases, and 11 bases lay outside the gene matches. CDR3 in amino acids: CASSHDRARSITDTQYF. CDR3 nucleotide sequence: TGCGCCAGCAGCCACGACAGGGCCCGCAGTATCACAGATACGCAGTATTTT.